Listed below are T cell receptor beta chains from one sample, sequenced in a study of PD-1 blockade in classical Hodgkin lymphoma. Here immunoSEQ multiplex PCR was the method, and the copy in TCRdb shows in-frame clones only, minus some. The sample consists of about 43,000 clones, over 65% of them appearing once. This material consisted of peripheral blood mononuclear cells (PBMCs), taken before the second cycle of nivolumab. These receptors were obtained from a human donor with classical Hodgkin lymphoma. CDR3s include the opening cysteine and the closing phenylalanine or tryptophan. The order of the fields is V gene, D gene, CDR3 protein. D genes are given only for firm matches.

v_gene: TRBV30; d_gene: TRBD1; CDR3aa: CAWRGQGAGYGYTF
v_gene: TRBV7-2; d_gene: TRBD1; CDR3aa: CASSARDRGRETQYF
v_gene: TRBV11-3; d_gene: TRBD2; CDR3aa: CASSFGLVDTNEQFF
v_gene: TRBV9; d_gene: TRBD1; CDR3aa: CASSAGQVNNEQFF
v_gene: TRBV20-1; d_gene: NA; CDR3aa: CSAGTSKQFF
v_gene: TRBV7-7; d_gene: NA; CDR3aa: CASSLGENTEAFF
v_gene: TRBV11-2; d_gene: NA; CDR3aa: CASSLTRATTYEQYF
v_gene: TRBV7-8; d_gene: NA; CDR3aa: CASSPLGQTQYF
v_gene: TRBV29-1; d_gene: TRBD1; CDR3aa: CSVGQGGHEQYF
v_gene: TRBV4-3; d_gene: TRBD2; CDR3aa: CASSQVPSDLAGQETQYF
v_gene: TRBV19; d_gene: NA; CDR3aa: CASSIEQYSNQPQHF
v_gene: TRBV4-2; d_gene: TRBD1; CDR3aa: CASSQRGGQGGNEQFF
v_gene: TRBV19; d_gene: NA; CDR3aa: CASSINSGDRGNGYTF
v_gene: TRBV19; d_gene: TRBD1; CDR3aa: CASSLGQLLYGYTF
v_gene: TRBV7-6; d_gene: NA; CDR3aa: CASSLFGRLKGVDTEAFF
v_gene: TRBV6-6; d_gene: NA; CDR3aa: CASRWAQATGELFF
v_gene: TRBV5-1; d_gene: NA; CDR3aa: CASSLDPQAGTQYF
v_gene: TRBV6-6; d_gene: NA; CDR3aa: CASNYGQPIPGNTIYF
v_gene: TRBV25-1; d_gene: TRBD1; CDR3aa: CASSDRDSYNQPQHF
v_gene: TRBV21-1; d_gene: NA; CDR3aa: CASSKVLCGGSYYEQYF
v_gene: TRBV5-4; d_gene: TRBD1; CDR3aa: CASSLGTGGSSYNEQFF
v_gene: TRBV11-1; d_gene: TRBD1; CDR3aa: CASSPAGGYSTDTQYF
v_gene: TRBV7-2; d_gene: TRBD1; CDR3aa: CASSLDGQGDTQYF
v_gene: TRBV6-5; d_gene: NA; CDR3aa: CASSYSRGGYEQYF
v_gene: TRBV29-1; d_gene: TRBD1; CDR3aa: CSVRQGEKLFF
v_gene: TRBV4-1; d_gene: NA; CDR3aa: CASSQDWGAFTGELFF
v_gene: TRBV2; d_gene: NA; CDR3aa: CATRYRSGELFF
v_gene: TRBV7-3; d_gene: TRBD1; CDR3aa: CASSLQGGGYGYTF
v_gene: TRBV7-3; d_gene: TRBD1; CDR3aa: CASSRQGQKTDTQYF
v_gene: TRBV25-1; d_gene: NA; CDR3aa: CASSEVRQGGTGANVLTF
v_gene: TRBV2; d_gene: NA; CDR3aa: CASRGGQLYSPLHF